The rows below give T cell receptor beta chains drawn from one sample of a study of cytomegalovirus exposure and HLA in healthy donors. This table comes from immunoSEQ multiplex PCR, and its TCRdb copy is limited to in-frame clones, with some not included. Its table records roughly 100,000 clones. Sequenced material: PBMCs. Receptors originate from a man aged 40-55 years in good health and CMV-seronegative. Each CDR3 is given without its conserved first and last residue.

v_call	cdr3_aa
TRBV6-1	ASSESGKYGYT
TRBV29-1	SVEDRKGDSTDTQY
TRBV7-2	ASSLGVTSGGVQETQY
TRBV5-6	ASSPRYGEGEAF
TRBV11-2	ASSTDRGGTDTQY
TRBV6-1	ATSRTGPNTEAF
TRBV5-1	ASSSGLAGVEQF
TRBV29-1	SVEGGDEKLF
TRBV5-1	ASSQDTGTEAF
TRBV5-4	ASGTQGGSYEQY
TRBV19	ASSIFLQVGTDTQY
TRBV19	ASHLWGLILGSYNEQF
TRBV19	ASSIQGVRSYEQY
TRBV6-1	ASSERRDSRGYT
TRBV4-1	ACQDSNTGELF
TRBV5-1	ASSLGLENNEQF
TRBV19	ASSTPGQLNTEAF
TRBV12-5	ASGLGSSGGRTDTQY
TRBV19	ASSTAEGLALPGELF
TRBV19	ASSQLLGTGNDSNQPQH
TRBV27	ASSSLGGGELF
TRBV7-9	ASSLPGITDTQY
TRBV6-1	ASRVGGSGTTPQY
TRBV5-1	ASSLGGGPQETQY